This T cell receptor (beta chain) was recorded in a study of shared clonotypes between healthy human individuals. Points from the study as a whole: Across a handful of donors, naive CD4 shared around 5.3%, naive CD8 under 4%, memory CD4 more than 2%, memory CD8 about 0.38%.

For this clone: The antigen remains undetermined.

Execution of the assay was at deep level. Sequenced by immunoSEQ multiplex PCR; TCRdb stores in-frame clones only, minus some. The data hold some 1.5 million clones, with approximately 98% observed a single time. Memory CD4+ cells were the fraction left after CD45RA+ naive selection. Sequenced material: naive CD4+ T cells sorted from blood. The subset denotes: CD45RA+ positively selected. The clonotype was recovered from a man aged 25-45 years in good health.

The CDR3 here is CASSTLTWTGVLGQYF. The CDR3 DNA reads TGTGCCAGCAGCACATTAACTTGGACAGGGGTCTTGGGGCAGTACTTC. V gene TRBV7-8 combines with J gene TRBJ2-7, with 9 bases aligning to TRBD1. In germline, CDR1 is SGHVS, CDR2 FQNEAQ. CDR3 length equals 16 residues. The J segment lost 9 bases and the V segment lost 5 bases, leaving 17 bases of the junction unmatched.